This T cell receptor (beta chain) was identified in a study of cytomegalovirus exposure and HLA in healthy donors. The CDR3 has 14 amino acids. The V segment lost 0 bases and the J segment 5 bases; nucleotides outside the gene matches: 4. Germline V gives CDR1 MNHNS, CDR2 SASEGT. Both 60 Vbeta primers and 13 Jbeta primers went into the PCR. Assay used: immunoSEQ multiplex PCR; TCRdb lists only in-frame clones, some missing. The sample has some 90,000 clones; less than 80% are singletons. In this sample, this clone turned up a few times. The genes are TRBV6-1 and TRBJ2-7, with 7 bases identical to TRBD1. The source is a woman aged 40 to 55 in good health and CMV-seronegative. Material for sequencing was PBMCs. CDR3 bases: TGTGCCAGCAGTGAAGCGACAGGGATGCACGAGCAGTACTTC. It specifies CASSEATGMHEQYF.